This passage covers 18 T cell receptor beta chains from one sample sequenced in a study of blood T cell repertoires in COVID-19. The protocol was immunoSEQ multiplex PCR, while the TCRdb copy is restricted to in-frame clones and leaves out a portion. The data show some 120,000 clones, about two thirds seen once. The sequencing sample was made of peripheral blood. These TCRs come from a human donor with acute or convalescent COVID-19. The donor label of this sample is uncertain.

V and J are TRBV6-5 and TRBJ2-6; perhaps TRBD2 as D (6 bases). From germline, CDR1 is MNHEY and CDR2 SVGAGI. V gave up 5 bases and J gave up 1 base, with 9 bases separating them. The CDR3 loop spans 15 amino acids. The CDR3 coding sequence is TGTGCCAGCAGTCATCGGGGGTCTGGGGCCAACGTCCTGACTTTC. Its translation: CASSHRGSGANVLTF.

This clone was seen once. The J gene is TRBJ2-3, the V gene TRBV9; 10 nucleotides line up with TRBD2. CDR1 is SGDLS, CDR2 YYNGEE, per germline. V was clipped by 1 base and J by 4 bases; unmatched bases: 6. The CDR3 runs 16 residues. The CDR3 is CASSVRGSGGADTQYF. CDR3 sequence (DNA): TGTGCCAGCAGCGTAAGGGGAAGCGGGGGGGCAGATACGCAGTATTTT.

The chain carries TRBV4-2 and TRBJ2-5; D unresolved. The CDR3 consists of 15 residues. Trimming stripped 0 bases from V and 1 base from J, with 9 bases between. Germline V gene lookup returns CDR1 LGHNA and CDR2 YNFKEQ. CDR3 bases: TGTGCCAGCAGCCAAGATCACTTCACCCAAGAGACCCAGTACTTC. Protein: CASSQDHFTQETQYF.

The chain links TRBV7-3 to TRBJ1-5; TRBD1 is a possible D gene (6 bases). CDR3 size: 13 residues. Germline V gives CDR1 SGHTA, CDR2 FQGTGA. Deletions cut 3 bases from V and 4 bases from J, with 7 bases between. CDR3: CASSLDRNQPQHF. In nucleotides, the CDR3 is TGTGCCAGCAGCTTGGACAGAAATCAGCCCCAGCATTTT.

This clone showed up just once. In DNA form, the CDR3 reads TGTGCCACCAGTGATCTTGATTCTATCCTCCACTTT. Protein: CATSDLDSILHF. This chain connects TRBV24-1 to TRBJ1-6, with no clear D. V lost 3 bases and J lost 15, with 11 bases in between. CDR3 length: 12 residues. Germline assignment: CDR1 KGHDR and CDR2 SFDVKD.

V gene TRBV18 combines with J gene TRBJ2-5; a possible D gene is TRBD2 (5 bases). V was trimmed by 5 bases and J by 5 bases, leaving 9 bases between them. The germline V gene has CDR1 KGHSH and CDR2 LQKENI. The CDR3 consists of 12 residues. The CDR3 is CASSAGEETQYF. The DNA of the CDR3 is TGTGCCAGCTCAGCGGGTGAGGAGACCCAGTACTTC.

In DNA, the CDR3 is TGTGCCAGTAGGGCAGCGAGGAGTCAGCCCCAGCATTTT. As protein: CASRAARSQPQHF. This chain joins TRBV19 and TRBJ1-5; no clear D gene. V gave up 6 bases and J gave up 6 bases, with 12 bases separating them. CDR3 size: 13 residues. Germline V gene data show CDR1 as LNHDA and CDR2 as SQIVND (reference sequence).

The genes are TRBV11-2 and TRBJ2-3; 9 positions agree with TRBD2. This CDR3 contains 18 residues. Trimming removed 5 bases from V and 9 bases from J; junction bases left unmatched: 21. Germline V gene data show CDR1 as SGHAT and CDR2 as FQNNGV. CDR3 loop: CASSTRKGRRGGRETQYF. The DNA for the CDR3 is TGTGCCAGCAGCACAAGAAAGGGGCGGCGGGGGGGCCGGGAAACGCAGTATTTT.

The CDR3 region is CAWSRGGSDNQPQHF. DNA of the CDR3: TGTGCCTGGAGTAGAGGGGGCTCCGACAATCAGCCCCAGCATTTT. The rearrangement links TRBV30 to TRBJ1-5; the match to TRBD1 covers 7 bases. J gave up 3 bases and V 2 bases, and 7 bases lay outside the gene matches. CDR1 is GTSNPN and CDR2 is SVGIG in the germline V gene (reference sequence). The CDR3 contains 15 residues. The variable domain in full, with the rest retrieved from reference TRBV30 and TRBJ1-5, is SQTIHQWPATLVQPVGSPLSLECTVEGTSNPNLYWYRQAAGRGLQLLFYSVGIGQISSEVPQNLSASRPQDRQFILSSKKLLLSDSGFYLCAWSRGGSDNQPQHFGDGTRLSIL.

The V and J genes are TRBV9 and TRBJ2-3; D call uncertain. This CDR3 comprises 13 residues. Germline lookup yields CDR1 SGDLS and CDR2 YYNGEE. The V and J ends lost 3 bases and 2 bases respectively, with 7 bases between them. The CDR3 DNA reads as TGTGCCAGCAGCGCCTTAAACACAGATACGCAGTATTTT. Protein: CASSALNTDTQYF.

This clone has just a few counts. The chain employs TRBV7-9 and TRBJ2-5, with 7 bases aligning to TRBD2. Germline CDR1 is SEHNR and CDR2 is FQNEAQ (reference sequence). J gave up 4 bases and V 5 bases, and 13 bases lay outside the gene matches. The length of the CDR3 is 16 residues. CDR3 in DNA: TGTGCCAGCAGCACGCTCCGGGACTATCCCGCAGAGACCCAGTACTTC. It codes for CASSTLRDYPAETQYF.

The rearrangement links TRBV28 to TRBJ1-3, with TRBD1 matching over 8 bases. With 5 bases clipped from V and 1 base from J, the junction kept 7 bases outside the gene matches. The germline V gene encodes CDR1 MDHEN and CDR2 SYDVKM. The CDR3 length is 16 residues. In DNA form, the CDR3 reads TGTGCCAGCAGTACCCGGACAGGGAGTTCTGGAAACACCATATATTTT. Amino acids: CASSTRTGSSGNTIYF.

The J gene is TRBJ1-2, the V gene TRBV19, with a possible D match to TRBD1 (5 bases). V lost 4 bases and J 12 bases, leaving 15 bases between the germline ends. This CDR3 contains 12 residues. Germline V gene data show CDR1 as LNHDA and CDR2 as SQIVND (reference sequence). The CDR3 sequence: CASSTPPGENTF. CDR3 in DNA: TGTGCCAGTAGTACTCCCCCGGGGGAGAACACCTTC.

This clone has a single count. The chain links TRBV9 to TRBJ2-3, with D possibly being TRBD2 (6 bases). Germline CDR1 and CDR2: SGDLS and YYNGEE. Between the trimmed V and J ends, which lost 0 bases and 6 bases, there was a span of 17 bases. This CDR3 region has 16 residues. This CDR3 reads CASSVVVAEGWDTQYF. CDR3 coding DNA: TGTGCCAGCAGCGTAGTGGTAGCGGAGGGGTGGGATACGCAGTATTTT.

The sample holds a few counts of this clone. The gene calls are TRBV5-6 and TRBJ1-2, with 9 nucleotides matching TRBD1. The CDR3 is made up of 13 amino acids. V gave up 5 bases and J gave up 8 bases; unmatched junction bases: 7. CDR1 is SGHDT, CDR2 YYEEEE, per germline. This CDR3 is CASRTTGGEGYTF. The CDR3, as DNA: TGTGCCAGCAGAACTACAGGGGGCGAGGGCTACACCTTC.

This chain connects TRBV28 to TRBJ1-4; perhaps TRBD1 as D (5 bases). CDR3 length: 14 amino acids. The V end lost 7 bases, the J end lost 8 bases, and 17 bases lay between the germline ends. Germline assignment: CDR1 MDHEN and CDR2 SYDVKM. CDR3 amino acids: CASTPGGVGEKLFF. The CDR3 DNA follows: TGTGCCAGCACTCCGGGGGGGGTTGGGGAAAAACTGTTTTTT.

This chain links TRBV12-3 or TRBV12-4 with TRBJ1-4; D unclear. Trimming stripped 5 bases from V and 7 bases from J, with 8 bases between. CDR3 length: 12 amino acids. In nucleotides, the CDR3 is TGTGCCAGCAGTATCGTCGGTGAAAAACTGTTTTTT. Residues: CASSIVGEKLFF.

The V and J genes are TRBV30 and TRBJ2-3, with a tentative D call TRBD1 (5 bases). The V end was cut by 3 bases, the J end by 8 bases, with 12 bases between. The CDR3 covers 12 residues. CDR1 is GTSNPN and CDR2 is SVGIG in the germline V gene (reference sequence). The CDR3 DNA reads TGTGCCTGGAGCGCGACAGTCGGTACGCAGTATTTT. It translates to CAWSATVGTQYF.